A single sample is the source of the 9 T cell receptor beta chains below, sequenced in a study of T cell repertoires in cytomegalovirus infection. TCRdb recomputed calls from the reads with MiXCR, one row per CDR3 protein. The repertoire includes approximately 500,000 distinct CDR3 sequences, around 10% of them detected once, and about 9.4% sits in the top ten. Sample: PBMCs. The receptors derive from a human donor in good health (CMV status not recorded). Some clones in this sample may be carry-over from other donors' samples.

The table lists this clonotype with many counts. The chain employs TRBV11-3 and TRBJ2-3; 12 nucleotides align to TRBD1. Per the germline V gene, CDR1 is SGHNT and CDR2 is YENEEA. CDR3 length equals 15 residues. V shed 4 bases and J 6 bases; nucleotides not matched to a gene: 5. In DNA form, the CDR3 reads TGTGCCAGCAGCTCCCGGGACAGGGGGCCGGATACGCAGTATTTT. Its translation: CASSSRDRGPDTQYF.

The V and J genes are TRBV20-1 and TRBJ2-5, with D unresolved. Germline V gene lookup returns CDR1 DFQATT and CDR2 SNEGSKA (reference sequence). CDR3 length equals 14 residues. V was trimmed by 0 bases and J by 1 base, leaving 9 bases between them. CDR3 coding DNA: TGCAGTGCTAGAGATGTTGCCCGCCAAGAGACCCAGTACTTC. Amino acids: CSARDVARQETQYF.

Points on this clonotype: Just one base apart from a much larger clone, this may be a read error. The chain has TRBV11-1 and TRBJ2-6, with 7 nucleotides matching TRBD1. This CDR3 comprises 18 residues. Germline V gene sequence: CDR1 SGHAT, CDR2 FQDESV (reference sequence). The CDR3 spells CTSSPRQGSDSGANVLTF. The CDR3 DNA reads TGTACCAGCAGCCCCAGACAGGGATCCGACTCTGGGGCCAACGTCCTGACTTTC.

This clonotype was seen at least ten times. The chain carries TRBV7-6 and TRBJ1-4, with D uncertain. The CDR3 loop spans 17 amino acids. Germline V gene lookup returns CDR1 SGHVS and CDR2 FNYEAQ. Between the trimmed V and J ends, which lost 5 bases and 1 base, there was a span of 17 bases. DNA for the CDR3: TGTGCCAGCAGCCCTTTCCCAAAAGGGCGAACTAATGAAAAACTGTTTTTT. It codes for CASSPFPKGRTNEKLFF.

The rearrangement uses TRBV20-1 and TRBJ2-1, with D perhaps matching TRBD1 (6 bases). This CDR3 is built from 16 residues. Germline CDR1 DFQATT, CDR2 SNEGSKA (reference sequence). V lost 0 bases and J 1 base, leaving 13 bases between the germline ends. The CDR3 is CSARDLGRGSYNEQFF. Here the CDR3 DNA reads TGCAGTGCTAGAGATCTTGGCAGGGGTTCCTACAATGAGCAGTTCTTC.

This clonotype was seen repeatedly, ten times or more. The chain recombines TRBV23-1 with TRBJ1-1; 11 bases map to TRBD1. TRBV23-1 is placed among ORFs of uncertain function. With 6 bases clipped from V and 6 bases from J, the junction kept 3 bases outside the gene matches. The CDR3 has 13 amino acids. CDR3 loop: CASRDRGLAEAFF. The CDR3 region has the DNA TGCGCCAGCAGGGACAGGGGGCTGGCTGAAGCTTTCTTT.

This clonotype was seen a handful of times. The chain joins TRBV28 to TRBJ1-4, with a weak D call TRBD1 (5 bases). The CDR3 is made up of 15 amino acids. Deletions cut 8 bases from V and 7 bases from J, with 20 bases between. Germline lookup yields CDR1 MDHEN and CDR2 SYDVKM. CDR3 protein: CASGQVGVSGEKLFF. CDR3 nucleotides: TGTGCCAGCGGACAAGTCGGCGTTTCGGGTGAAAAACTGTTTTTT.

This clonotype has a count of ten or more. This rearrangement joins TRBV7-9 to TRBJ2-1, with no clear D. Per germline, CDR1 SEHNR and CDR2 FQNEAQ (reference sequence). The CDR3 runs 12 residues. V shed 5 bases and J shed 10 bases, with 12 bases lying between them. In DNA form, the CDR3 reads TGTGCCAGCAGCCCTTCTGGTAGCGAGCAGTTCTTC. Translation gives CASSPSGSEQFF.

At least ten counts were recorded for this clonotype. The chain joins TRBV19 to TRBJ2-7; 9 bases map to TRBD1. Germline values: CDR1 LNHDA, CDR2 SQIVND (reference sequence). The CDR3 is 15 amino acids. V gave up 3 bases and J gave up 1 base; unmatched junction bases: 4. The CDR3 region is CASSIGTGWSYEQYF. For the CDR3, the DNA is TGTGCCAGTAGTATTGGGACAGGGTGGTCCTACGAGCAGTACTTC.